What follows describes a single T cell receptor beta chain. CDR1 MNHEY and CDR2 SMNVEV come from the germline V gene (reference sequence). The germline V and J ends were trimmed by 3 bases and 1 base, with 10 bases remaining between them. The CDR3 has 15 amino acids. Using immunoSEQ multiplex PCR, the repertoire was profiled, and TCRdb retains in-frame clones only, with some absent. Of roughly 96,000 clones listed, approximately 88% are singletons. The sample comes from a study of identifying expanded T cells in peripheral blood. Material: blood. The source is a person aged 18 to 70 in good health. The chain has TRBV27 and TRBJ2-1; D may be TRBD2 (6 bases). DNA for the CDR3: TGTGCCAGCAGTTTTGGCGGGACGTCCTACAATGAGCAGTTCTTC. It yields the protein CASSFGGTSYNEQFF.